Presented here are 32 T cell receptor beta chains from one specimen sequenced in a study of tumor and adjacent non-tumor tissue in lung cancer. TCRbeta libraries were built with three rounds of nested PCR, modified from ARM-PCR. One entry per CDR3 protein results from TCRdb running MiXCR on the multiplex PCR reads. The table records 100,000 or so distinct CDR3 sequences, roughly 78% of them present only once. The template was RNA from unsorted bulk tissue. The normal lung tissue was taken more than 3 cm from the tumor edge. Sequencing input: distant non-tumor lung tissue. These receptors were obtained from a man aged 60 to 69 with small cell lung cancer.

Only one count was recorded for this clonotype. Sequence at one end of the junction differs from germline and may be a read error. This chain joins TRBV6-5 and TRBJ2-1; the D is unclear. CDR3 length equals 11 residues. The germline gives CDR1 MNHEY, CDR2 SVGAGI. CDR3 nucleotide sequence: TGTGCCAGCAGCCGCCAAAATGAGCAATTCTTC. Its translation is CASSRQNEQFF.

As for this clonotype: Given a much more abundant clone one base away, this may be a read error. This rearrangement joins TRBV20-1 to TRBJ2-7; 9 nucleotides agree with TRBD2. Unmatched junction bases numbered 4, after V lost 1 base and J lost 0 bases. The CDR3 is 15 amino acids. CDR1 and CDR2 from the germline V gene are DFQATT and SNEGSKA (reference sequence). CDR3 coding DNA: TGCAGTGCTAGAGGTCAACTAGCGGGCTCCTACGAGCAGTACTTC. Its protein product is CSARGQLAGSYEQYF.

Only a few counts were recorded for this clonotype. A clone one base away is much larger, so this may be a read error. The CDR3 region has the DNA TGTGCCAGCAGTCCCGGACAGTCCCCATTCTATGGCTACACCTTC. Protein product: CASSPGQSPFYGYTF. This chain links TRBV12-3 or TRBV12-4 with TRBJ1-2; possible D gene TRBD1, 6 bases. CDR3 size: 15 residues. V was clipped by 5 bases and J by 4 bases, with 17 bases between them.

The chain couples TRBV7-8 to TRBJ2-5; D gene unclear. The V gene lost 8 bases and the J gene lost 4 bases, with 14 bases spanning the gap. CDR1 and CDR2 from the germline V gene are SGHVS and FQNEAQ. This CDR3 spans 13 amino acids. The CDR3 protein is CASCRDKGETQYF. The CDR3 nucleotides read TGTGCCAGCTGCCGAGACAAGGGAGAGACCCAGTACTTC.

Concerning this clonotype: A read error may account for a junction end that differs from germline. The chain employs TRBV6-1 and TRBJ2-3; D possibly uses TRBD1 or TRBD2 (6 bases each). This CDR3 has 14 residues. Germline V gene data show CDR1 as MNHNS and CDR2 as SASEGT. This CDR3 reads CTSSDRGDVDTRYF. The CDR3 DNA is TGTACCAGCAGTGATAGGGGGGATGTGGATACGCGGTATTTT.

Comment on this clonotype: Since a much larger clone is just one base distant, this may be a read error. The chain is built from TRBV7-9 and TRBJ2-7; 7 bases are shared with TRBD2. V trimming: 4 bases; J trimming: 4 bases; junction bases outside the gene matches: 10. This CDR3 region has 15 residues. Per the germline V gene, CDR1 is SEHNR and CDR2 is FQNEAQ (reference sequence). DNA for the CDR3: TGTGCCAGCAGCTCTCGGATCTTGGGAGGGTACGAGCAGTACTTC. It translates to CASSSRILGGYEQYF.

In the case of this clonotype: A junction boundary mismatches the germline segment, possibly from a read error. V usage is TRBV6-1 and J usage is TRBJ2-3; TRBD2 agrees at 8 bases. The CDR3 covers 14 residues. The V gene's germline CDR1 is MNHNS and CDR2 SASEGT. The CDR3 loop reads CDSRGLACGYTQYF. CDR3 nucleotide sequence: TGTGACAGCAGAGGACTAGCATGCGGATATACGCAGTATTTT.

At least ten counts were recorded for this clonotype. CDR3 DNA sequence: TGTGCCAGCAGCCAAGATCCAGCGGTCTCCTCCTACAATGAGCAGTTCTTC. Encoded protein: CASSQDPAVSSYNEQFF. V usage is TRBV4-2 and J usage is TRBJ2-1, with D perhaps TRBD2 (5 bases). Trimming removed 0 bases at V and 0 bases at J, with 12 bases between. CDR3 length: 17 residues. CDR1 and CDR2 (germline): LGHNA, YNFKEQ.

About this clonotype itself: At one end the junction does not follow the germline gene, possibly because of a read error. The chain links TRBV10-2 to TRBJ1-2; TRBD1 is a possible D gene (5 bases). The CDR3 contains 13 residues. Germline values: CDR1 WSHSY, CDR2 SAAADI. The CDR3 DNA reads TGCACCAGCAGTGACTCATGGGGGATTGGCTACACCTTC. Its protein product is CTSSDSWGIGYTF.

V is TRBV11-2 and J is TRBJ2-5; 9 bases agree with TRBD2. The ends lost 6 bases at V and 5 bases at J; junction bases unmatched: 13. The CDR3 length is 16 residues. Germline assignment: CDR1 SGHAT and CDR2 FQNNGV. This CDR3 is CASRLRTGTSLETQYF. CDR3 bases: TGTGCCAGCAGACTCAGAACCGGGACTAGCCTGGAGACCCAGTACTTC.

About this clonotype: One end of the junction fails to match germline, which may point to a read error. The chain has TRBV6-1 and TRBJ2-5; weak D call: TRBD2 (5 bases). This CDR3 comprises 14 residues. Germline assignment: CDR1 MNHNS and CDR2 SASEGT. CDR3 nucleotide sequence: TGTGCCAGCAGTAAATTGAGGGAATGGGAGACCCAATACTTC. It encodes CASSKLREWETQYF.

There are many counts of this clonotype. The chain uses TRBV20-1 and TRBJ1-5; D uncertain. The germline CDR1 and CDR2 sequences are DFQATT and SNEGSKA (reference sequence). The CDR3 consists of 15 residues. Deletions cut 3 bases from V and 0 bases from J, with 12 bases between. CDR3 nucleotides: TGCAGTGCTAGTGGAGACGGTCATAGCAATCAGCCCCAGCATTTT. Residues: CSASGDGHSNQPQHF.

This clonotype was recorded once. The junction differs from germline at one of its ends, possibly a read error. V usage is TRBV4-2 and J usage is TRBJ2-1, with a weak D call TRBD2 (6 bases). This CDR3 comprises 18 residues. In germline, CDR1 is LGHNA, CDR2 YNFKEQ. CDR3 in amino acids: CASSQDEQWDSAYYEQFF. In nucleotides, the CDR3 is TGTGCCAGCAGCCAAGATGAGCAGTGGGACTCCGCCTACTATGAGCAGTTTTTC.

As for this clonotype: Its ends do not fully match the called genes, so a read error is possible. The rearrangement links TRBV6-2 or TRBV6-3 to TRBJ1-3; D is unresolved. CDR1 is MNHEY, CDR2 SVGEGT, per germline. The CDR3 consists of 11 residues. For the CDR3, the DNA is TGTGCCAGCCCGCCAAGAAACACCATATACTTT. This codes for CASPPRNTIYF.

The chain couples TRBV5-1 to TRBJ2-7, with TRBD2 matching 11 bases. J lost 4 bases, V lost 3 bases, and 9 bases had no gene match. Germline values: CDR1 SGHRS, CDR2 YFSETQ. The CDR3 is 16 residues long. CDR3 nucleotides: TGCGCCAGCAGCTCAAATCCCGGGACTAGCGGATACGAGCAGTACTTC. Its translation is CASSSNPGTSGYEQYF. The full variable domain, rest sourced from reference TRBV5-1 and TRBJ2-7, is KAGVTQTPRYLIKTRGQQVTLSCSPISGHRSVSWYQQTPGQGLQFLFEYFSETQRNKGNFPGRFSGRQFSNSRSEMNVSTLELGDSALYLCASSSNPGTSGYEQYFGPGTRLTVT.

This clonotype has a count of ten or more. The J gene is TRBJ2-7, the V gene TRBV10-3; TRBD2 might be the D (5 bases). CDR3 size: 12 residues. The germline gives CDR1 ENHRY, CDR2 SYGVKD. The V gene lost 6 bases and the J gene lost 7 bases, with 13 bases spanning the gap. The CDR3 spells CAIRDRGGEQYV. The DNA of the CDR3 is TGTGCCATCAGGGACCGCGGAGGTGAGCAGTACGTC.

The chain is built from TRBV29-1 and TRBJ1-1, with D unclear. Germline loops: CDR1 SQVTM, CDR2 ANQGSEA. The V end lost 6 bases, the J end lost 0 bases, and 11 bases lay between the germline ends. This CDR3 has 13 residues. CDR3 sequence: CSVSTSMNTEAFF. The CDR3 DNA sequence: TGCAGCGTCTCGACAAGCATGAACACTGAAGCTTTCTTT.

This clonotype was counted between two and nine times. This may stem from a read error, because a much larger clone lies one nucleotide away. This chain uses TRBV5-5 with TRBJ2-1, with D possibly matching TRBD1 (6 bases). Germline loops: CDR1 SGHKS, CDR2 YYEKEE (reference sequence). This CDR3 contains 15 residues. The CDR3 nucleotides are TGTGTCAGCAGCTCCAGGCAGGGGAGCTACAATGAGCAGTTCTTC. Residues: CVSSSRQGSYNEQFF.

The chain recombines TRBV7-8 with TRBJ2-2; a weak D match, TRBD1 (6 bases). The CDR3 sequence is 13 residues long. The germline V and J ends were trimmed by 10 bases and 4 bases, with 13 bases remaining between them. Germline V gives CDR1 SGHVS, CDR2 FQNEAQ. The CDR3 is CATLGHLTGELFF. CDR3 nucleotides: TGTGCCACCTTGGGACACCTCACCGGGGAGCTGTTTTTT.

CDR3 in DNA: TGCAGTGCTAGCCCCGGGGCCATGGTGATCGGGCAGTACTTC. Translated: CSASPGAMVIGQYF. The chain carries TRBV20-1 and TRBJ2-7, with D possibly being TRBD1 or TRBD2 (5 bases each). The CDR3 totals 14 residues. Deletions cut 3 bases from V and 9 bases from J, with 21 bases between. Per germline, CDR1 DFQATT and CDR2 SNEGSKA (reference sequence).

As to this clonotype: The junction shows a germline mismatch at one end, possibly a read error. V and J are TRBV10-3 and TRBJ1-1, with D uncertain. The CDR3 totals 15 residues. Germline V lookup: CDR1 ENHRY, CDR2 SYGVKD. The CDR3 DNA reads TGTGCCATCAGTGAGTCGACATGGCCGAACACTGAAGCTTTCTTC. Its protein product is CAISESTWPNTEAFF.

The V call is TRBV12-3 or TRBV12-4, the J call TRBJ2-3; weak D call: TRBD2 (6 bases). The CDR3 loop spans 14 amino acids. Trimming took 8 bases from V and 3 from J, leaving 15 bases between them. CDR3 in amino acids: CASGRTMTTDTQYF. The CDR3 DNA is TGTGCCAGCGGTCGGACTATGACGACAGATACGCAGTATTTT.

The chain uses TRBV11-2 and TRBJ2-5; TRBD2 matches at 8 bases. Germline CDR1 and CDR2: SGHAT and FQNNGV. The CDR3 contains 16 residues. CDR3 nucleotides: TGTGCTATCAGTTTAAAACTAGCGGAGTACCAAGAGACCCAGTACTTC. This translates into CAISLKLAEYQETQYF.

With regard to this clonotype: The germline gene is not matched at one end of the junction; a read error may be the cause. This chain uses TRBV29-1 with TRBJ2-5; D gene ambiguous. This CDR3 region has 17 residues. Per germline, CDR1 SQVTM and CDR2 ANQGSEA. CDR3: CSVETVESSGMYETQYF. The CDR3 DNA is TGCAGCGTTGAAACGGTCGAGTCGAGTGGGATGTACGAGACCCAATACTTC.

V gene TRBV11-3 combines with J gene TRBJ2-7; D is unresolved. V was shortened by 5 bases and J by 7 bases, with 18 bases between the two germline ends. The CDR3 is 14 amino acids. Germline CDR1 is SGHNT and CDR2 is YENEEA. The DNA for the CDR3 is TGTGCCAGCAGCCCTTACTCCCTCGCGAGGGAGCAGTACTTC. Residues: CASSPYSLAREQYF.

V and J are TRBV13 and TRBJ2-1; 7 bases agree with TRBD2. Per germline, CDR1 PRHDT and CDR2 FYEKMQ (reference sequence). V dropped 9 bases and J dropped 9; count of bases not matched to a gene: 11. This CDR3 is built from 13 residues. This CDR3 reads CASCSGGSSEQFF. As DNA, the CDR3 is TGTGCCAGTTGCTCCGGCGGGAGCAGTGAGCAGTTCTTC.

In the case of this clonotype: At one end the junction does not follow the germline gene, possibly because of a read error. CDR3 in DNA: TGTGCTAGCAGTTACGGACAGGGAAAATATAGCTACACCTTC. It encodes CASSYGQGKYSYTF. The J gene is TRBJ1-2, the V gene TRBV6-5, with 8 nucleotides matching TRBD1. This CDR3 spans 14 amino acids. In germline, CDR1 is MNHEY, CDR2 SVGAGI.

The chain carries TRBV20-1 and TRBJ1-1; D possibly corresponds to TRBD1 (5 bases). V gave up 7 bases and J gave up 1 base, with 16 bases separating them. CDR1 and CDR2 from the germline V gene are DFQATT and SNEGSKA (reference sequence). The CDR3 is made up of 14 amino acids. The CDR3 region is CSVKKAQANTEAFF. The CDR3 DNA is TGCAGTGTTAAAAAAGCACAGGCGAACACTGAAGCTTTCTTT.

With regard to this clonotype: An end of the junction does not agree with germline; a read error may underlie this. The chain carries TRBV10-3 and TRBJ2-1; weak D call: TRBD1 (6 bases). The germline V gene encodes CDR1 ENHRY and CDR2 SYGVKD. The CDR3 runs 16 residues. DNA of the CDR3: TGTGCCATCAACGAACACTCCGGAACAGGGTTAAATGAGCACTTCTTC. Translation: CAINEHSGTGLNEHFF.

On this clonotype: The junction and the germline gene differ at one end; a read error may be behind it. For the CDR3, the DNA is TGTGCCAGCAGCTTAGGGGTGAAAAGTTTCGAGGAGTATTTC. Its translation: CASSLGVKSFEEYF. The chain joins TRBV11-1 to TRBJ2-7; the D is unclear. This CDR3 contains 14 residues. The germline V gene has CDR1 SGHAT and CDR2 FQDESV (reference sequence).

As for this clonotype: A junction boundary mismatches the germline segment, possibly from a read error. The chain carries TRBV24-1 and TRBJ2-3; D not resolved. The CDR3 has 14 amino acids. Germline V gene sequence: CDR1 KGHDR, CDR2 SFDVKD. The CDR3 DNA reads TGTGCCCCCAGTGATTTGGATGGTACAGATACGCAGTATTTT. Protein sequence: CAPSDLDGTDTQYF.

Here the CDR3 DNA reads TGCGCCAGCAATGAGTCGGGCAGGGCGTCCGACCAGTACGTC. Translating gives CASNESGRASDQYV. The V gene is TRBV10-2, the J gene TRBJ2-7; D is possibly TRBD1 (5 bases). Germline V gene sequence: CDR1 WSHSY, CDR2 SAAADI. The CDR3 has 14 amino acids.